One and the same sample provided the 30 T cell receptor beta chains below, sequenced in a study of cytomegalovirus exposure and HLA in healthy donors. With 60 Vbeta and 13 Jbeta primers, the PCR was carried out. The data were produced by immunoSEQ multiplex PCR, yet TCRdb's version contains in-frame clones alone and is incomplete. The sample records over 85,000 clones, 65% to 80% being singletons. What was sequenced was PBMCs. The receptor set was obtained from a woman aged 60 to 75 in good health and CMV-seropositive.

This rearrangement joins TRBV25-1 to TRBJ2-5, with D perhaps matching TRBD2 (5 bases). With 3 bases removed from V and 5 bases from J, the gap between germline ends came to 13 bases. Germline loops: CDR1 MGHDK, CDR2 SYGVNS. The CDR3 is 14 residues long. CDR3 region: CASSDPRGHETQYF. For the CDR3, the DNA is TGTGCCAGCAGTGATCCACGAGGGCACGAGACCCAGTACTTC.

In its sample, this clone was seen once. This CDR3 is CASSLGTGFISSYNEQFF. The CDR3 nucleotides read TGTGCCAGCAGCTTAGGAACGGGATTCATAAGCTCCTACAATGAGCAGTTCTTC. The J gene is TRBJ2-1, the V gene TRBV7-6; D is perhaps TRBD2 (5 bases). Between the trimmed V and J ends, which lost 1 base and 0 bases, there was a span of 16 bases. This CDR3 spans 18 amino acids. Per germline, CDR1 SGHVS and CDR2 FNYEAQ.

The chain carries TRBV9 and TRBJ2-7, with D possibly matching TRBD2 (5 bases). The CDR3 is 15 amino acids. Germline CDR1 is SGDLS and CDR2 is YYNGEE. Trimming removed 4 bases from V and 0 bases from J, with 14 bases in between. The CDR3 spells CASSPRGLSSYEQYF. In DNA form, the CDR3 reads TGTGCCAGCAGCCCCCGAGGACTGAGCTCCTACGAGCAGTACTTC.

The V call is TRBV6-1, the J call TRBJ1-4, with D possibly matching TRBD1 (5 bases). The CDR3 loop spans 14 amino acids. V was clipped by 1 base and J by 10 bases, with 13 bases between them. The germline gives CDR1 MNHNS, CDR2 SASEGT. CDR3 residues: CASSEGGGGPKLFF. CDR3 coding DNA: TGTGCCAGCAGTGAAGGGGGCGGGGGACCAAAACTGTTTTTT.

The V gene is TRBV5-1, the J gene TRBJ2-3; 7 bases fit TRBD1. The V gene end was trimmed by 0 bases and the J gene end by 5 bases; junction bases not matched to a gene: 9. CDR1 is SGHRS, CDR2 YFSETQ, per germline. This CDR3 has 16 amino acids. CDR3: CASSLAGTAGVDTQYF. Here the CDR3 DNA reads TGCGCCAGCAGCTTGGCCGGGACAGCCGGTGTAGATACGCAGTATTTT.

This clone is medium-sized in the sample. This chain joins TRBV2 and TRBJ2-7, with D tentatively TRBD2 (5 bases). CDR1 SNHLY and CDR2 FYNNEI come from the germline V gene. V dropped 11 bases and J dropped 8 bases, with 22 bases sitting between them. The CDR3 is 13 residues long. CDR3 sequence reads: CAGSDYPPTQQYF. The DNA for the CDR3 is TGTGCCGGGTCTGACTACCCCCCTACCCAGCAGTACTTC.

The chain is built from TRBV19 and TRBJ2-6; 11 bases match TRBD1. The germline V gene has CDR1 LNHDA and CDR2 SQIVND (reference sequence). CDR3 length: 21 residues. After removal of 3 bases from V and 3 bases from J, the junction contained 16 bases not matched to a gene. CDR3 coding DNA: TGTGCCAGTAGTATTAGGAGGGGGACAGGGGGAATGATGTTTGGGGCCAACGTCCTGACTTTC. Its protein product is CASSIRRGTGGMMFGANVLTF.

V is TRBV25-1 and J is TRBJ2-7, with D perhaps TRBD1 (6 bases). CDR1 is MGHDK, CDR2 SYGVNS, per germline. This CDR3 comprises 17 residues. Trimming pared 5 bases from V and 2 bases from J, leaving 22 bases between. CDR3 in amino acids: CASSPTRGTLPTYEQYF. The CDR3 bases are TGTGCCAGCAGTCCGACCAGGGGAACCCTCCCGACCTACGAGCAGTACTTC.

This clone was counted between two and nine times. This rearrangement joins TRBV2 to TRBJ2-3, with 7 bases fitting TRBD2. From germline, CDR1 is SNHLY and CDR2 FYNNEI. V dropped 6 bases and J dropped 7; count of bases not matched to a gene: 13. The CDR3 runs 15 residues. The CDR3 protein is CASSESGDPIYTQYF. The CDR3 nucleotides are TGTGCCAGCAGCGAAAGCGGGGACCCCATTTATACGCAGTATTTT.

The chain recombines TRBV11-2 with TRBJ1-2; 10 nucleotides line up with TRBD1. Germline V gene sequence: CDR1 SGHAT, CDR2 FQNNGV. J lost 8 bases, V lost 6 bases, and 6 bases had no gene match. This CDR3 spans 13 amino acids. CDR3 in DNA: TGTGCCAGCAGGCGACAGGGGGCGCCCGGCTACACCTTC. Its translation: CASRRQGAPGYTF.

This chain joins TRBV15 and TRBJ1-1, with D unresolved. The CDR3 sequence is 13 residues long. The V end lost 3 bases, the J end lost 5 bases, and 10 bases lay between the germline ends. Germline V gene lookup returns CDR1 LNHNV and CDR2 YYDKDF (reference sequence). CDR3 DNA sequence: TGTGCCACCAGCAGGACCGGGAATACTGAAGCTTTCTTT. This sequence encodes CATSRTGNTEAFF.

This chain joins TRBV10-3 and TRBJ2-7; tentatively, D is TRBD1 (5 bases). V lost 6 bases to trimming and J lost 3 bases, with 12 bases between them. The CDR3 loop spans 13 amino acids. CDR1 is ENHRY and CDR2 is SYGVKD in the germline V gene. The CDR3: CAIRLDRVYEQYF. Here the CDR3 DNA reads TGTGCCATCAGGCTCGACAGAGTCTACGAGCAGTACTTC.

CDR3: CASSLVGSGGGMRQETQYF. The CDR3 nucleotides are TGCGCCAGCAGCTTGGTTGGTAGCGGAGGTGGGATGCGACAAGAGACCCAGTACTTC. The chain combines TRBV5-1 with TRBJ2-5, with D possibly TRBD2 on 6 matching bases. The CDR3 is 19 amino acids. In germline, CDR1 is SGHRS, CDR2 YFSETQ. V was trimmed by 0 bases and J by 2 bases, leaving 23 bases between them.

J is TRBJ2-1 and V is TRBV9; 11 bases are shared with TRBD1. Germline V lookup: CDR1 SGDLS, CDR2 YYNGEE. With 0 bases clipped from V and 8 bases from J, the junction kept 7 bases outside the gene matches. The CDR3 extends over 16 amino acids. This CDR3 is CASSVAGTGGIDEQFF. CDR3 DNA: TGTGCCAGCAGCGTAGCCGGGACAGGGGGAATAGATGAGCAGTTCTTC.

CDR3 DNA sequence: TGTGCCAGCTCACGGAGTGGATGGGTCAATCAGCCCCAGCATTTT. Its translation: CASSRSGWVNQPQHF. The chain joins TRBV18 to TRBJ1-5, with D hard to call. Germline V gene sequence: CDR1 KGHSH, CDR2 LQKENI. This CDR3 is built from 15 residues. Trimming shortened V by 4 bases and J by 3 bases, and 13 bases separated the two germline ends.

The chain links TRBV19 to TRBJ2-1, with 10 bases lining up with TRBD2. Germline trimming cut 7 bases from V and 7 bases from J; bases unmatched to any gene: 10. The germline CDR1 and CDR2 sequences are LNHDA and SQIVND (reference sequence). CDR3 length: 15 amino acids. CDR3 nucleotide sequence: TGTGCCAGTACCCCTGTAGCGGGAGGTCCTAATGAGCAGTTCTTC. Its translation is CASTPVAGGPNEQFF.

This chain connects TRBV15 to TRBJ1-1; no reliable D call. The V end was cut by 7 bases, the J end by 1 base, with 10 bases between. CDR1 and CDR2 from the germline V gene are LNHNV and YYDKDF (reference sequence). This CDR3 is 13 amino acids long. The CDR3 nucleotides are TGTGCCACCAAAACATATTCGAACACTGAAGCTTTCTTT. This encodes CATKTYSNTEAFF.

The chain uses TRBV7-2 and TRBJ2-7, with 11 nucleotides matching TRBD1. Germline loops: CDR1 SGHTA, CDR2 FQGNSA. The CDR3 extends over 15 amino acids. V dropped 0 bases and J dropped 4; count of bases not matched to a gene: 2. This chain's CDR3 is CASSLAGTGGYEQYF. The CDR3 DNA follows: TGTGCCAGCAGCTTAGCGGGGACAGGGGGGTACGAGCAGTACTTC.

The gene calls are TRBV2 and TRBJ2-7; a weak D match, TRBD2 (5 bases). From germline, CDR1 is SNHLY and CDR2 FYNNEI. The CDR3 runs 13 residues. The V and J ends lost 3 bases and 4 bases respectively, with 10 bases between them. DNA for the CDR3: TGTGCCAGCAGTGAGCGGGTTTTATACGAGCAGTACTTC. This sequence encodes CASSERVLYEQYF.

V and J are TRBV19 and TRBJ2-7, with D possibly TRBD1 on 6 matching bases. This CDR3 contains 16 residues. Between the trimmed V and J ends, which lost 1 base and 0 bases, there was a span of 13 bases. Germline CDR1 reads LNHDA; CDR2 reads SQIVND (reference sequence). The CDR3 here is CASSIGGTPSSYEQYF. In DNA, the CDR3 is TGTGCCAGTAGTATAGGGGGGACACCGAGCTCCTACGAGCAGTACTTC.

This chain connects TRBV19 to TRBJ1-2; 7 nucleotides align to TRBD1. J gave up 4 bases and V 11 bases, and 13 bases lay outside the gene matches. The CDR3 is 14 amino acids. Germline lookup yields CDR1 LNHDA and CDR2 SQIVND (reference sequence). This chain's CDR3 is CAVGVDRDSYGYTF. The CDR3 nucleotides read TGTGCCGTTGGGGTCGACCGGGACAGCTATGGCTACACCTTC.

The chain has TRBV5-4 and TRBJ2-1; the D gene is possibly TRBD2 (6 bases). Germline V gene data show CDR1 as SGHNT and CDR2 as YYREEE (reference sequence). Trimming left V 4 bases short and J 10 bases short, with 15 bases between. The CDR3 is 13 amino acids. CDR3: CASSRDSMGEQFF. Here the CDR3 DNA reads TGTGCCAGCAGCAGGGACTCAATGGGGGAGCAGTTCTTC. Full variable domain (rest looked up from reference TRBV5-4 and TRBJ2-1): ETGVTQSPTHLIKTRGQQVTLRCSSQSGHNTVSWYQQALGQGPQFIFQYYREEENGRGNFPPRFSGLQFPNYSSELNVNALELDDSALYLCASSRDSMGEQFFGPGTRLTVL.

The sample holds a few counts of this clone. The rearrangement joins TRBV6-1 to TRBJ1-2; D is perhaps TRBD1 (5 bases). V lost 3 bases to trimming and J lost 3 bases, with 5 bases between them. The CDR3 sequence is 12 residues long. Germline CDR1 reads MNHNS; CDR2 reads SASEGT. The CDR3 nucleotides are TGTGCCAGCAGTGACAGGGACTATGGCTACACCTTC. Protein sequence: CASSDRDYGYTF.

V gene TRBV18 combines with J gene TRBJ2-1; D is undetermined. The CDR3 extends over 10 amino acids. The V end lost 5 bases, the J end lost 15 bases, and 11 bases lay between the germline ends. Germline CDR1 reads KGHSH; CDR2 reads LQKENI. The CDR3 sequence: CASSSIVPFF. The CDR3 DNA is TGTGCCAGCTCATCCATAGTGCCGTTCTTC.

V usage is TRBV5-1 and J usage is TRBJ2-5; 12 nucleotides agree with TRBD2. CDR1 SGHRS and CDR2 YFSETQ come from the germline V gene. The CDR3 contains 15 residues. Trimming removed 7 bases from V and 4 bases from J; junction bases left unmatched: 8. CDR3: CASHTLAGGSETQYF. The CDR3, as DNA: TGCGCCAGCCACACTCTAGCGGGAGGGTCAGAGACCCAGTACTTC.

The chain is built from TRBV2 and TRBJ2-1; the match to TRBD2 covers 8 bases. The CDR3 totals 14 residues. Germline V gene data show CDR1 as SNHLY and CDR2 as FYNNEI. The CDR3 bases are TGTGTATCTTCTAGCGGGCGTCAGTACAATGAGCAGTTCTTC. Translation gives CVSSSGRQYNEQFF.

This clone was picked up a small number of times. For the CDR3, the DNA is TGTGCCAGCAGCCGTAATTCCGGGACAGGGAGTAGTGGCTACACCTTC. Its translation: CASSRNSGTGSSGYTF. V usage is TRBV6-6 and J usage is TRBJ1-2, with 9 bases matching TRBD1. With 6 bases clipped from V and 7 bases from J, the junction kept 15 bases outside the gene matches. Looked up from germline, CDR1 is MNHNY and CDR2 is SVGAGI (reference sequence). This CDR3 is 16 amino acids long.

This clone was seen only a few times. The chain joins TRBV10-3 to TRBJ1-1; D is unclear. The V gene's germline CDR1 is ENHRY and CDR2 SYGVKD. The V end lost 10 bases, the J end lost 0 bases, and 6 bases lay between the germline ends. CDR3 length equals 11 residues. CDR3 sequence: CATSVNTEAFF. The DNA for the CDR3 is TGTGCCACCTCAGTGAACACTGAAGCTTTCTTT.

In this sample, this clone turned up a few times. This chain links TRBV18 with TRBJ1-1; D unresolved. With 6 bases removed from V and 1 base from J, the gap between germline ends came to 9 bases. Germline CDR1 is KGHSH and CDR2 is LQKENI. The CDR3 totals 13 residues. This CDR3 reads CASSQEGNTEAFF. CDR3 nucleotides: TGTGCCAGCTCCCAGGAGGGGAACACTGAAGCTTTCTTT.

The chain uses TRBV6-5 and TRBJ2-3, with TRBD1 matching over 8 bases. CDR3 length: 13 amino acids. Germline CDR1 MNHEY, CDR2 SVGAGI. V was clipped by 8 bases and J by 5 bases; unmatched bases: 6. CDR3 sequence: CASSQGAGDTQYF. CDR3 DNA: TGTGCCAGCTCCCAGGGGGCGGGAGATACGCAGTATTTT.